Listed below are T cell receptor beta chains from one sample, sequenced in a study of shared clonotypes between healthy human individuals. Data came from immunoSEQ multiplex PCR; TCRdb stores just in-frame clones and leaves some out. The repertoire holds a few million clones, around 90% seen once, with 0.13% to 0.15% in the top ten. The sequenced material came from naive CD4+ T cells sorted from blood. These receptors were collected from a man younger than 35 in good health. Both conserved end residues are trimmed from each CDR3.

j_gene | v_gene | CDR3aa
TRBJ2-1 | TRBV5-1 | ASSSTSVSYNEQF
TRBJ2-3 | TRBV30 | AWSRGTPGTTDTQY
TRBJ2-7 | TRBV18 | ASSPPQGPYEQY
TRBJ1-4 | TRBV6-5 | ASSLTGTLANEKLF
TRBJ1-6 | TRBV5-1 | ASRRDNYNSPLH
TRBJ2-1 | TRBV18 | ASSPASSYNEQF
TRBJ1-4 | TRBV5-1 | ASSLIGTGAEKLF
TRBJ2-7 | TRBV28 | ASSYDRTIYEQY
TRBJ2-6 | TRBV19 | ASSLTGGRGSGANVLT
TRBJ2-7 | TRBV18 | ASSLREVGYEQY
TRBJ2-1 | TRBV7-2 | ASSLALATSSYNEQF
TRBJ1-2 | TRBV30 | AWRPRAYYGYT
TRBJ2-3 | TRBV5-4 | ASSPFLTAGRDTQY
TRBJ2-7 | TRBV5-6 | ASSADAGPDSYEQY
TRBJ1-1 | TRBV7-8 | ASSPKPNTEAF
TRBJ2-7 | TRBV5-6 | ASSRDVGSYEQY
TRBJ1-1 | TRBV5-1 | ASSPQTGSTEAF
TRBJ2-7 | TRBV11-3 | ASSLGVPYEQY
TRBJ1-1 | TRBV7-9 | ASSTKELHTEAF
TRBJ1-6 | TRBV9 | ASSSQGGSNSPLH
TRBJ1-1 | TRBV9 | ASSVAPSGLNTEAF
TRBJ1-2 | TRBV10-3 | AISSGGTAPPNYGYT
TRBJ1-1 | TRBV7-2 | ASSLIGGRVTEAF